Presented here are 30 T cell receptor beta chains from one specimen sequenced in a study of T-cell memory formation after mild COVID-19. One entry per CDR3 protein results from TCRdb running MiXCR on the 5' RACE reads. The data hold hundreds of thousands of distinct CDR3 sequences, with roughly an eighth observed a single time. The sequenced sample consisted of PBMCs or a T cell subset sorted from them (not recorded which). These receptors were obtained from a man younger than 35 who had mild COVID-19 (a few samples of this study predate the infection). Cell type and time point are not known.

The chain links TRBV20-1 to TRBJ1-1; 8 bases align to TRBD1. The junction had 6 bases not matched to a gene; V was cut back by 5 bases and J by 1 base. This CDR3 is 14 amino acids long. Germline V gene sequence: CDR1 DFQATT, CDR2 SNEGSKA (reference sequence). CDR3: CSAEEDRANTEAFF. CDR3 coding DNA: TGCAGTGCTGAAGAGGACAGGGCGAACACTGAAGCTTTCTTT.

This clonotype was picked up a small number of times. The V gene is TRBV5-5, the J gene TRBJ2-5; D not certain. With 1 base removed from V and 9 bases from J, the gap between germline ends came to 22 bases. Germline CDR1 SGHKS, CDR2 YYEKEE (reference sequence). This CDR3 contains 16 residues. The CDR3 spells CASSLLGGGWQGPQYF. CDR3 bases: TGTGCCAGCAGCTTGTTAGGCGGCGGTTGGCAAGGTCCCCAGTACTTC.

The CDR3 here is CASSWVVGPPRYF. Here the CDR3 DNA reads TGTGCCAGCAGTTGGGTGGTGGGACCCCCGAGGTACTTC. The chain carries TRBV12-3 or TRBV12-4 and TRBJ2-7; D assignment may be TRBD1 or TRBD2 (5 bases each). This CDR3 is 13 amino acids long. Trimming stripped 4 bases from V and 12 bases from J, with 19 bases between.

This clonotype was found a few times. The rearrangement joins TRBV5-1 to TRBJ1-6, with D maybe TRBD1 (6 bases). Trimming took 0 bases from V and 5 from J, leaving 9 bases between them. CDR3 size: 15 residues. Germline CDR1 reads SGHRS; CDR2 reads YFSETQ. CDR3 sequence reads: CASSLGTEHNSPLHF. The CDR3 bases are TGCGCCAGCAGCTTGGGGACAGAGCATAATTCACCCCTCCACTTT.

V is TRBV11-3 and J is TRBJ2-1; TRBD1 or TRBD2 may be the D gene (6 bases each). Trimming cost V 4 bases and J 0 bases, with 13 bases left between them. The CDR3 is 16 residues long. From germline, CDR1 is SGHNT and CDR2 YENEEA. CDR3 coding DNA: TGTGCCAGCAGCTCCCGGGGGCAAAGCTCCTACAATGAGCAGTTCTTC. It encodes CASSSRGQSSYNEQFF.

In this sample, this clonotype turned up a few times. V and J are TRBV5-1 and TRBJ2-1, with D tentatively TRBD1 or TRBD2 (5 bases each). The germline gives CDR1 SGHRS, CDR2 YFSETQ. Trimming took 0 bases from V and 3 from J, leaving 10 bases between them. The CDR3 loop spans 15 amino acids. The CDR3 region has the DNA TGCGCCAGCAGCTTGGCCTGGGGGAACTACAATGAGCAGTTCTTC. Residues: CASSLAWGNYNEQFF.

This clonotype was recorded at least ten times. The CDR3 nucleotides read TGTGCCAGCAGCTATTTAGCGAAGGTGTTCTATGGCTACACCTTC. Protein sequence: CASSYLAKVFYGYTF. The chain uses TRBV6-6 and TRBJ1-2; no clear D gene. This CDR3 region has 15 residues. V lost 6 bases to trimming and J lost 4 bases, with 18 bases between them. Germline CDR1 and CDR2: MNHNY and SVGAGI (reference sequence).

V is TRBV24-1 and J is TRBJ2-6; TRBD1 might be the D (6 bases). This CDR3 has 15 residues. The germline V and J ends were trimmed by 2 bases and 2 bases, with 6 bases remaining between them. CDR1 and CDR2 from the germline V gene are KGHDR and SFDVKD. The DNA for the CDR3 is TGTGCCACCAGTGATTCAGGGGCTGGGGCCAACGTCCTGACTTTC. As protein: CATSDSGAGANVLTF.

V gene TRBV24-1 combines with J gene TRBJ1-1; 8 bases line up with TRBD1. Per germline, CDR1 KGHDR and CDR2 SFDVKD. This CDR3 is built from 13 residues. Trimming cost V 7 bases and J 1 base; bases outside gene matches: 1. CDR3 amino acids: CATRDRGNTEAFF. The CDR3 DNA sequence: TGTGCCACCAGAGACAGGGGGAACACTGAAGCTTTCTTT.

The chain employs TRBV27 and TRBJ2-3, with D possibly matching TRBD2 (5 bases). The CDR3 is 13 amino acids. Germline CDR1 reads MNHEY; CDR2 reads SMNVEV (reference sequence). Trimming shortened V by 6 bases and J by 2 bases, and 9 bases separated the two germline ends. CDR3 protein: CASRDWNTDTQYF. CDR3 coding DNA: TGTGCCAGCAGGGACTGGAACACAGATACGCAGTATTTT.

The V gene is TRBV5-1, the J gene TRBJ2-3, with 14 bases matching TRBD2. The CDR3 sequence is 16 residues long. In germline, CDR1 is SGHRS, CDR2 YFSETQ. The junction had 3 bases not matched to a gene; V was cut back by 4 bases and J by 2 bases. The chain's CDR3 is CASSPTSGGVTDTQYF. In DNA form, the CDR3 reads TGCGCCAGCAGCCCGACTAGCGGGGGGGTCACAGATACGCAGTATTTT.

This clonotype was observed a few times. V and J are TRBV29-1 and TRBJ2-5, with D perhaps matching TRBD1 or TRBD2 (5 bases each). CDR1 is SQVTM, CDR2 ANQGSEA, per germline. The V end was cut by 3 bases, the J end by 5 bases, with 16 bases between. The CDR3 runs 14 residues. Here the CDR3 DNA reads TGCAGCGTTGACGGGGACCGGGCCCGGGAGACCCAGTACTTC. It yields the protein CSVDGDRARETQYF.

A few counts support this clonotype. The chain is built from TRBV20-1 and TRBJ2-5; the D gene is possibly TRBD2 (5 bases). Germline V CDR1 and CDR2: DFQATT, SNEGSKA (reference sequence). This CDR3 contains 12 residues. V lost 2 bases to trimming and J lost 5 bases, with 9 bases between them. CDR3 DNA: TGCAGTGCTAGAACTAGAAGCGAGACCCAGTACTTC. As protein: CSARTRSETQYF.

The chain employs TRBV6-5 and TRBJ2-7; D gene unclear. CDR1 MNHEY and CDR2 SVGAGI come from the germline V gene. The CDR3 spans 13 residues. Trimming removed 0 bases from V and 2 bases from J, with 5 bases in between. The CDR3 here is CASSYSLAYEQYF. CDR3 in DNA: TGTGCCAGCAGTTACTCATTAGCCTACGAGCAGTACTTC.

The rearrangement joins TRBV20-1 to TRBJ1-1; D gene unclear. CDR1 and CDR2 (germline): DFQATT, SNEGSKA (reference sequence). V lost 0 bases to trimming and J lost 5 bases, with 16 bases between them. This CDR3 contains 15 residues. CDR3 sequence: CSARDHTRVMTEAFF. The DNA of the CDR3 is TGCAGTGCTAGAGATCACACCCGAGTTATGACTGAAGCTTTCTTT.

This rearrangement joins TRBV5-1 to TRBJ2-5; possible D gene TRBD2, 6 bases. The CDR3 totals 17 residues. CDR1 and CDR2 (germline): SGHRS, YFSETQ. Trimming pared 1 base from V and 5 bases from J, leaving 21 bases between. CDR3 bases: TGCGCCAGCAGCTTGTACCCACCCCAGCGGGTTGCGGAGACCCAGTACTTC. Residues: CASSLYPPQRVAETQYF.

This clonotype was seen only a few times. Written as DNA, the CDR3 is TGCAGCGTTGGCAGGGATACGAATGAGCAGTTCTTC. Its translation: CSVGRDTNEQFF. This rearrangement joins TRBV29-1 to TRBJ2-1, with D perhaps matching TRBD1 (5 bases). There are 12 residues in the CDR3. In germline, CDR1 is SQVTM, CDR2 ANQGSEA. The V gene lost 4 bases and the J gene lost 7 bases, with 11 bases spanning the gap.

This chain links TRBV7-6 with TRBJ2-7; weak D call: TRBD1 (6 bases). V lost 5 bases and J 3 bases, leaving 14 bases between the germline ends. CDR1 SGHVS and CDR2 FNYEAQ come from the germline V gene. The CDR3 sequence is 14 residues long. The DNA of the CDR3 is TGTGCCAGCAGCCCCGGCACAGGGCACTACGAGCAGTACTTC. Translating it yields CASSPGTGHYEQYF.

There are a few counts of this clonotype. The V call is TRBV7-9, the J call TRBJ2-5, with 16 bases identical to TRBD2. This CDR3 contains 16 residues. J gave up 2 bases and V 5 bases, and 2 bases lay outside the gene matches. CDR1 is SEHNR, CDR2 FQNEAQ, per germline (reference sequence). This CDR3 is CASSAGLAGGQETQYF. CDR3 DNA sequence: TGTGCCAGCAGCGCGGGACTAGCGGGGGGGCAAGAGACCCAGTACTTC.

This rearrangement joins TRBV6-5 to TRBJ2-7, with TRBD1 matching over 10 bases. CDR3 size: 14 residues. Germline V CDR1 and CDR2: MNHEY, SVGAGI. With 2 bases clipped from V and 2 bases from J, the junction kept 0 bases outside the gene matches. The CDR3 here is CASSYGQGAYEQYV. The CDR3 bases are TGTGCCAGCAGTTACGGACAGGGGGCCTACGAGCAGTACGTC.

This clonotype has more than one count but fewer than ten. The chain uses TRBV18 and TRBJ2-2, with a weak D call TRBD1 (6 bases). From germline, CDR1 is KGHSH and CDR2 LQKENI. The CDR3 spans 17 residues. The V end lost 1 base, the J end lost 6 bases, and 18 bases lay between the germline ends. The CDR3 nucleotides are TGTGCCAGCTCACCACGGATCCCAACAGGGTTAGCCGGGGAGCTGTTTTTT. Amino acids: CASSPRIPTGLAGELFF.

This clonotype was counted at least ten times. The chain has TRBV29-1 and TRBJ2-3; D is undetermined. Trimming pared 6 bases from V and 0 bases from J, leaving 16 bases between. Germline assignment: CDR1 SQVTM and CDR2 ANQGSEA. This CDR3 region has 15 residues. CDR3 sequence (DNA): TGCAGCGTAACAGACCGGCGTGGGAGCACAGATACGCAGTATTTT. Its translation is CSVTDRRGSTDTQYF.

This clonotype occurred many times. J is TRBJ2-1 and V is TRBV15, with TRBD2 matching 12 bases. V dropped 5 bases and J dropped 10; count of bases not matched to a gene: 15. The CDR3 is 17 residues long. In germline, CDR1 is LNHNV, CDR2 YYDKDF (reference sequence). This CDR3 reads CATSGGLAGRSNSEQFF. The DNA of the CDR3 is TGTGCCACCAGCGGCGGACTAGCGGGGAGATCCAATAGCGAGCAGTTCTTC.

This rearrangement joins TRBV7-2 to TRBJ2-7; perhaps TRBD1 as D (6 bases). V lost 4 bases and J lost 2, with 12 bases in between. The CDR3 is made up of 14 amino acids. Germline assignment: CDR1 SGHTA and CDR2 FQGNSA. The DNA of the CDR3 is TGTGCCAGCAGCTCGAACAGGGCGGCCTACGAGCAGTACTTC. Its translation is CASSSNRAAYEQYF. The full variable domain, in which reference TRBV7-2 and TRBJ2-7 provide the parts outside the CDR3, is GAGVSQSPSNKVTEKGKDVELRCDPISGHTALYWYRQSLGQGLEFLIYFQGNSAPDKSGLPSDRFSAERTGGSVSTLTIQRTQQEDSAVYLCASSSNRAAYEQYFGPGTRLTVT.

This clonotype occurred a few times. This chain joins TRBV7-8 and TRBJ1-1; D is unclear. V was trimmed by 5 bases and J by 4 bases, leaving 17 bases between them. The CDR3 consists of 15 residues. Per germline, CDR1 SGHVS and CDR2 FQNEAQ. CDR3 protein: CASSAIDGRPTEAFF. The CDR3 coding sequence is TGTGCCAGCAGCGCCATCGACGGAAGGCCCACTGAAGCTTTCTTT.

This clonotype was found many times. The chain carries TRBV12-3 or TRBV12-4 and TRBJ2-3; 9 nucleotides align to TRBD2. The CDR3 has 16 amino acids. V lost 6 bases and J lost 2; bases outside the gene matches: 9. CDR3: CASSSPIAGDTDTQYF. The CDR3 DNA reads TGTGCCAGCAGCTCCCCCATAGCGGGGGACACAGATACGCAGTATTTT.

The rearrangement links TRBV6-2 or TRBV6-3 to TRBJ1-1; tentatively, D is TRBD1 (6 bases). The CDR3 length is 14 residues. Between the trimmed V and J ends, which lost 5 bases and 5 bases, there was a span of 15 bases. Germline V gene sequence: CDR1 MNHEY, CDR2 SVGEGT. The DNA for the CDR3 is TGTGCCAGCAGTAGGGGGACCCTAATGACTGAAGCTTTCTTT. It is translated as CASSRGTLMTEAFF.

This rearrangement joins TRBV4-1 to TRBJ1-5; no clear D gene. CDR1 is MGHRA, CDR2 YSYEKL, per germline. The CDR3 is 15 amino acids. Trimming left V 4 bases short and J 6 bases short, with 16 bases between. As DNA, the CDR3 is TGCGCCAGCAGCCTAACCCCAGCCTCTGGTCAGCCCCAGCATTTT. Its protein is CASSLTPASGQPQHF.

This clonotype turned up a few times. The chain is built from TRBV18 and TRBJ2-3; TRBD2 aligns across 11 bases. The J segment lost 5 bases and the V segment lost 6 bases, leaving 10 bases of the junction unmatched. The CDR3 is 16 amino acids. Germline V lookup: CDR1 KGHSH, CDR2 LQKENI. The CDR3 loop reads CASSVLAGGPGDTQYF. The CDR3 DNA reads TGTGCCAGCTCCGTTTTAGCGGGGGGGCCTGGAGATACGCAGTATTTT.

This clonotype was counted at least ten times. Here the CDR3 reads CSARVPENTGELFF. CDR3 nucleotide sequence: TGCAGTGCTAGGGTCCCGGAGAACACCGGGGAGCTGTTTTTT. V usage is TRBV20-1 and J usage is TRBJ2-2; no firm D call. Germline CDR1 is DFQATT and CDR2 is SNEGSKA (reference sequence). Trimming pared 3 bases from V and 1 base from J, leaving 9 bases between. This CDR3 region has 14 residues.